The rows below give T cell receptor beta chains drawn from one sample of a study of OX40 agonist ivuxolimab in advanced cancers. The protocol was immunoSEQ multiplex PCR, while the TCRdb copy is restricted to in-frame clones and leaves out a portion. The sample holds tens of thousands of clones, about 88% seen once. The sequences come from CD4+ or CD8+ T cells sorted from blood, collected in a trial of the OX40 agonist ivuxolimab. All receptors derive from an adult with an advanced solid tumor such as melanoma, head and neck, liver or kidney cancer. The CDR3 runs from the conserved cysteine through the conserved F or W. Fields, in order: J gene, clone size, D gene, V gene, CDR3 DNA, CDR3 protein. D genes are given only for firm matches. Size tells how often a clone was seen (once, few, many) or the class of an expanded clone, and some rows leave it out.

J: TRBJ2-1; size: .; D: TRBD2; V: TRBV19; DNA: TGTGCCAGTAGTGAATTAGCGGGAGCACGTGAGCAGTTCTTC; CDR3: CASSELAGAREQFF
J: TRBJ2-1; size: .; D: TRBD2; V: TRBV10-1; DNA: TGCGCCAGCAGCACTGGCCCCCTAGCGGCAAACTACAATGAGCAGTTCTTC; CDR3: CASSTGPLAANYNEQFF
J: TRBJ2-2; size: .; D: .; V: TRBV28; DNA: TGTGCCAGCAGTTTGAGGGTTTCAGGGGAGCTGTTTTTT; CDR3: CASSLRVSGELFF
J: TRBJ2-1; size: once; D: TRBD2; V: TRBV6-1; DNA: TGTGCCAGCAGTGTAGCGGGAGCTTACAATGAGCAGTTCTTC; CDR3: CASSVAGAYNEQFF
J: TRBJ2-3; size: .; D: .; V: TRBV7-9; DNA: TGTGCCAGCAACCCTCAACCAGAAAGCGGGTGGGACACAGATACGCAGTATTTT; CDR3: CASNPQPESGWDTDTQYF
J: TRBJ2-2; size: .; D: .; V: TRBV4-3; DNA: TGCGCCAGCAGCCCCTCGGGGGAGCGGGCGAACACCGGGGAGCTGTTTTTT; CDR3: CASSPSGERANTGELFF
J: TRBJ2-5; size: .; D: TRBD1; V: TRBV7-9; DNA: TGTGCCAGCAGCGAGGACAGGTACCAAGAGACCCAGTACTTC; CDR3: CASSEDRYQETQYF
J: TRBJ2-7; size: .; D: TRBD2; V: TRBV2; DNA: TGTGCCAGCAGTGATTGGGAGGGCCTTTACGAGCAGTACTTC; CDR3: CASSDWEGLYEQYF
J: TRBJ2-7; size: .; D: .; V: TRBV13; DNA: TGTGCCAGCAGCACGGGACTTAGCTCCTACGAGCAGTACTTC; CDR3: CASSTGLSSYEQYF
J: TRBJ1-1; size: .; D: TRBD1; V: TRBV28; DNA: TGTGCCAGCGTGACAGGGACATTGAACACTGAAGCTTTCTTT; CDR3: CASVTGTLNTEAFF
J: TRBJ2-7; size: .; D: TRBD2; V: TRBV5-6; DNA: TGTGCCAGCAGCTTGGGGGCTAGCGGGATGAACGAGCAGTACTTC; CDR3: CASSLGASGMNEQYF
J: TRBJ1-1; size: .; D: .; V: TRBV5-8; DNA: TGTGCCAGCAGCCCCGGGGAGCATATGAACACTGAAGCTTTCTTT; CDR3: CASSPGEHMNTEAFF
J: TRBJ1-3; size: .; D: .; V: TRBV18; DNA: TGTGCCAGCTCACCCGACAGATCTGGAAACACCATATATTTT; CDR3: CASSPDRSGNTIYF
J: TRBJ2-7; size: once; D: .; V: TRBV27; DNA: TGTGCCAGCAGTTTAGCCGGGACAACGACCTACGAGCAGTACTTC; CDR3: CASSLAGTTTYEQYF
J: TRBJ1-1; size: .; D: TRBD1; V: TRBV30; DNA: TGTGCCTGGAGTAAAGGGGGCCTGAACACTGAAGCTTTCTTT; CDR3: CAWSKGGLNTEAFF
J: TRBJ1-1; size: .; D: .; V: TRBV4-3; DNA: TGCGCCAGCAGCCAAGCCCCAGGGAACACTGAAGCTTTCTTT; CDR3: CASSQAPGNTEAFF
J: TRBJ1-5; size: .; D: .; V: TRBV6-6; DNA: TGTGCCAGCAGTTACTCAAATTCGGTAAATCAGCCCCAGCATTTT; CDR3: CASSYSNSVNQPQHF
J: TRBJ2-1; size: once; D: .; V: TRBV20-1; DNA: TGCAGTGCTAGACCCTGGGGGCCGGAGTTCTTC; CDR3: CSARPWGPEFF
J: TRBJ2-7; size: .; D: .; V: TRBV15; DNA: TGTGCCACCAGCAGAGATGGGCCTACCTACGAGCAGTACTTC; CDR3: CATSRDGPTYEQYF
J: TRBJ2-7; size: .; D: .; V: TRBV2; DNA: TGTGCCAGCAGTGGGGAATCCTACGAGCAGTACTTC; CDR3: CASSGESYEQYF
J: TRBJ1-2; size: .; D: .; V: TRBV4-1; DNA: TGCGCCAGCAGCCAAGTGGGCAGAACTTATGGCTACACCTTC; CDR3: CASSQVGRTYGYTF
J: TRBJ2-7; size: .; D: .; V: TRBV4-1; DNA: TGCGCCAGCAGCCAAGTGTCCTCGGGATCCTACGAGCAGTACTTC; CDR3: CASSQVSSGSYEQYF
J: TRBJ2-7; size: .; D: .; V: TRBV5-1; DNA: TGCGCCAGCAGCTTCGGCCCCTACGAGCAGTACTTC; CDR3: CASSFGPYEQYF
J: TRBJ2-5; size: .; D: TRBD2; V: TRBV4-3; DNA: TGCGCCAGCAGCCCACGCATTTTTCCTAGCGGCAAACAAGAGACCCAGTACTTC; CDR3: CASSPRIFPSGKQETQYF
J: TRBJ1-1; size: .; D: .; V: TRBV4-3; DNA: TGCGCCAGCAGCCAAATAAGCGGCACTGAAGCTTTCTTT; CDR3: CASSQISGTEAFF
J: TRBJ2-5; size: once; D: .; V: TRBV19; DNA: TGTGCCAGTAGTATAGTGAGCAGCCAAGAGACCCAGTACTTC; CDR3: CASSIVSSQETQYF
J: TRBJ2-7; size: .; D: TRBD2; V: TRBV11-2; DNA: TGTGCCAGCAGCAACAAGGAGACTAGCGCCCTTTCCTACGAGCAGTACTTC; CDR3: CASSNKETSALSYEQYF
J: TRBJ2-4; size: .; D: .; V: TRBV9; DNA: TGTGCCAGCAGCTCCAGAGACGATGGGAACATTCAGTACTTC; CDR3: CASSSRDDGNIQYF
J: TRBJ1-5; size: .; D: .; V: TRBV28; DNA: TGTGCCAGCAGTTTAATAGGACAGTACAATCAGCCCCAGCATTTT; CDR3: CASSLIGQYNQPQHF